The TCR beta chain described here comes from a study of blood T cell repertoires in COVID-19. Study-wide background: The origin of the acute and convalescent COVID-19 samples was the United States, Italy and Spain.

In the authors' methods: Amplification of reference gene primers was used by the study to estimate nucleated cell counts. Repertoires were generated with immunoSEQ multiplex PCR, while TCRdb's copy carries only in-frame clones and drops some. V, J and clone size are taken as reported in that table, and D and trimming were inferred from the DNA itself. The sample has about 480,000 clones, around nine tenths seen once. Clinical history reported by participants formed the basis on which cohorts were assigned. This clone was counted a single time. Trimming cost V 8 bases and J 3 bases; bases outside gene matches: 21. The CDR3 runs 20 residues. Germline loops: CDR1 LNHDA, CDR2 SQIVND (reference sequence).

This chain joins TRBV19 and TRBJ2-1, with 11 bases aligning to TRBD1. The sample was PBMCs or T cells enriched from blood (not recorded which). This TCR came from a woman aged 18-29 years with acute COVID-19. The CDR3 spells CASQLRPGQGVGGRYNEQFF. CDR3 nucleotide sequence: TGTGCCAGTCAACTCCGACCGGGACAGGGGGTAGGCGGCCGCTACAATGAGCAGTTCTTC.